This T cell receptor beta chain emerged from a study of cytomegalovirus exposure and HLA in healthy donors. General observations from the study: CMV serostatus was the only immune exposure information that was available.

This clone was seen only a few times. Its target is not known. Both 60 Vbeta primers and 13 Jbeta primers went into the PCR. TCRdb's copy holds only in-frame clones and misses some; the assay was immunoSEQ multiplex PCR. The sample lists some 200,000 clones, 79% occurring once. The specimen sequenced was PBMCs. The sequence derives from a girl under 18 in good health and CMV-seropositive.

The CDR3 loop reads CAISAQGADTQYF. The CDR3, as DNA: TGTGCCATCAGTGCACAGGGTGCGGATACGCAGTATTTT. V is TRBV10-3 and J is TRBJ2-3, with a tentative D call TRBD1 (6 bases). The CDR3 covers 13 residues. Germline V gene sequence: CDR1 ENHRY, CDR2 SYGVKD. V dropped 4 bases and J dropped 6 bases, with 11 bases sitting between them.